Below, 25 T cell receptor beta chains from the same sample are listed, as sequenced in a study of CDR3 diversity in severe acne. TCRdb processed the PCR reads anew with MiXCR; each CDR3 protein has one entry. This table has about 98,000 distinct CDR3 sequences, around 53% appearing once. Sequencing input: blood. Receptors were obtained from a male donor with acne.

Remarks on this clonotype: Because it lacks the conserved phenylalanine or tryptophan at the end, this CDR3 is likely a read error. The DNA is left out, because the CDR3 cannot be placed on it with certainty; the CDR3 is given as TCRdb lists it. J is TRBJ2-5 and V is TRBV6-2 or TRBV6-3; TRBD1 was called by the table and not checked on the DNA. Counting both end residues, the CDR3 totals 10 amino acids. CDR1 is MNHEY, CDR2 SVGEGT, per germline. CDR3: CASSSTGQTY.

The rearrangement uses TRBV10-3 and TRBJ2-2; a possible D gene is TRBD1 (6 bases). This CDR3 region has 15 residues. The V gene lost 4 bases and the J gene lost 1 base, with 10 bases spanning the gap. CDR1 and CDR2 from the germline V gene are ENHRY and SYGVKD. CDR3 nucleotide sequence: TGTGCCATCAGTGCCAGGGGCATGAACACCGGGGAGCTGTTTTTT. This codes for CAISARGMNTGELFF.

DNA of the CDR3: TGTGCCACCTCCGACAGGGGTAGTGTGAATGAGCAGTTCTTC. As protein: CATSDRGSVNEQFF. The chain employs TRBV28 and TRBJ2-1; TRBD1 agrees at 8 bases. This CDR3 comprises 14 residues. CDR1 is MDHEN and CDR2 is SYDVKM in the germline V gene. Trimming at V came to 10 bases and at J to 7 bases, leaving 12 bases not matched to a gene.

This chain uses TRBV7-8 with TRBJ2-7; TRBD2 is a possible D gene (5 bases). The CDR3 runs 16 residues. V lost 1 base to trimming and J lost 1 base, with 14 bases between them. CDR1 is SGHVS, CDR2 FQNEAQ, per germline. The CDR3 bases are TGTGCCAGCAGCTTAGTTACGGGATTCGGGTCCTACGAGCAGTACTTC. This sequence encodes CASSLVTGFGSYEQYF.

This clonotype was picked up many times. The chain couples TRBV2 to TRBJ1-2, with TRBD1 matching over 8 bases. CDR1 is SNHLY, CDR2 FYNNEI, per germline. CDR3 size: 14 residues. V shed 3 bases, J shed 4 bases, and the junction held 4 bases outside the gene matches. CDR3 in amino acids: CASSDQTGVYGYTF. The CDR3 DNA is TGTGCCAGCAGTGATCAGACAGGGGTCTATGGCTACACCTTC.

This clonotype was counted many times. The V gene is TRBV19, the J gene TRBJ1-4; TRBD1 is a possible D gene (5 bases). V lost 5 bases and J lost 5, with 15 bases in between. CDR3 length: 15 amino acids. CDR1 and CDR2 (germline): LNHDA, SQIVND (reference sequence). The CDR3, as DNA: TGTGCCAGTAGTCCCCGGGACCGCCGAAATGAAAAACTGTTTTTT. This codes for CASSPRDRRNEKLFF.

The chain combines TRBV7-8 with TRBJ2-3; tentative D call: TRBD2 (6 bases). CDR1 and CDR2 (germline): SGHVS, FQNEAQ. This CDR3 is 14 amino acids long. Trimming took off 4 bases at V and 2 bases at J, with 10 bases between the two ends. In DNA, the CDR3 is TGTGCCAGCAGCTCTCGGACTAACACAGATACGCAGTATTTT. Translating it yields CASSSRTNTDTQYF.

This clonotype has only one observation. The chain recombines TRBV7-9 with TRBJ1-2, with D tentatively TRBD1 (5 bases). The V and J ends lost 5 bases and 4 bases respectively, with 20 bases between them. Germline loops: CDR1 SEHNR, CDR2 FQNEAQ (reference sequence). The CDR3 is 16 residues long. The CDR3 DNA reads as TGTGCCAGCAGCCAGATCTTCAGGGCTTCCTCCTATGGCTACACCTTC. It specifies CASSQIFRASSYGYTF.

This clonotype has more than one count but fewer than ten. The chain recombines TRBV6-1 with TRBJ1-1; a weak D match, TRBD1 (5 bases). Germline V gene data show CDR1 as MNHNS and CDR2 as SASEGT. With 3 bases removed from V and 4 bases from J, the gap between germline ends came to 15 bases. The length of the CDR3 is 15 residues. Written as DNA, the CDR3 is TGTGCCAGCAGTGACCTCGGGCCCAGGGCCACTGAAGCTTTCTTT. This translates into CASSDLGPRATEAFF.

This clonotype was observed many times. This chain uses TRBV12-3 or TRBV12-4 with TRBJ2-3; 7 bases are shared with TRBD2. This CDR3 region has 18 residues. The V segment lost 3 bases and the J segment 3 bases; nucleotides outside the gene matches: 15. The CDR3 nucleotides are TGTGCCAGCAGTTTGATGGTTTTGCCGGGAGGTCTGACAGATACGCAGTATTTT. This encodes CASSLMVLPGGLTDTQYF.

In its sample, this clonotype is medium-sized. The V gene is TRBV20-1, the J gene TRBJ2-7; 7 nucleotides line up with TRBD1. The CDR3 contains 13 residues. Per germline, CDR1 DFQATT and CDR2 SNEGSKA (reference sequence). V lost 6 bases to trimming and J lost 7 bases; unmatched junction nucleotides: 12. The DNA of the CDR3 is TGCAGTGCATCGACAGGGCGTCCCGGAGAGCAGTACTTC. Its translation: CSASTGRPGEQYF.

A remark on this clonotype: No conserved phenylalanine or tryptophan is present at the end of the CDR3, so a read error is the likely explanation. The DNA is left out, because the CDR3 cannot be placed on it with certainty; the CDR3 is given as TCRdb lists it. CDR3 region: CSASRLAGGRA. The chain uses TRBV20-1 and TRBJ2-2; the table's D call, TRBD2, has no DNA check behind it. Looked up from germline, CDR1 is DFQATT and CDR2 is SNEGSKA (reference sequence). Including both end residues, the CDR3 is 11 amino acids long.

Details on this clonotype: A read error is possible here, since a much larger clone lies one base away. The chain uses TRBV14 and TRBJ2-1, with D possibly TRBD1 on 6 matching bases. Per germline, CDR1 SGHDN and CDR2 FVKESK. The CDR3 sequence is 13 residues long. Trimming cost V 4 bases and J 9 bases, with 13 bases left between them. CDR3 sequence reads: CASSPFQGSEQFF. CDR3 bases: TGTGCCAGCAGCCCATTCCAGGGGAGTGAGCAGTTCTTC.

This sequence joins TRBV24-1 and TRBJ1-2; D might be TRBD1 (5 bases). The CDR3 length is 15 residues. V was clipped by 4 bases and J by 0 bases, with 11 bases between them. Per the germline V gene, CDR1 is KGHDR and CDR2 is SFDVKD. CDR3 residues: CATSERGEPNYGYTF. The CDR3 DNA reads as TGTGCCACCAGTGAGCGAGGGGAGCCTAACTATGGCTACACCTTC.

Regarding this clonotype: Since no conserved phenylalanine or tryptophan closes the CDR3, a read error is the likely cause. The chain is built from TRBV6-1 and TRBJ2-7; 8 bases are shared with TRBD1. Germline V gene data show CDR1 as MNHNS and CDR2 as SASEGT. The CDR3 totals 15 residues. With 5 bases clipped from V and 4 bases from J, the junction kept 10 bases outside the gene matches. The CDR3 coding sequence is TGTGCCAGCAGTTACTCGCCCGGGACAGGATACGAGCAGTACTCC. Its protein product is CASSYSPGTGYEQYS.

This clonotype has just a few counts. The chain links TRBV25-1 to TRBJ1-4, with D perhaps matching TRBD1 (5 bases). Deletions cut 1 base from V and 7 bases from J, with 13 bases between. Germline lookup yields CDR1 MGHDK and CDR2 SYGVNS. CDR3 size: 15 residues. Written as DNA, the CDR3 is TGTGCCAGCAGTGAATTTGCAGGGCCGGGTGAAAAACTGTTTTTT. It specifies CASSEFAGPGEKLFF.

The chain links TRBV6-1 to TRBJ1-1; D not resolved. Germline V CDR1 and CDR2: MNHNS, SASEGT. CDR3 length: 15 amino acids. V was cut by 2 bases and J by 5 bases, with 15 bases left in between. DNA for the CDR3: TGTGCCAGCAGTGAATTGAAGTCGGTGAGGACTGAAGCTTTCTTT. Translated: CASSELKSVRTEAFF.

This clonotype has ten or more counts. The chain recombines TRBV10-1 with TRBJ2-5; TRBD2 is a possible D gene (6 bases). Deletions cut 4 bases from V and 5 bases from J, with 11 bases between. Germline-derived CDR1 and CDR2 are WNHNN and SYGVQD (reference sequence). The CDR3 totals 13 residues. The CDR3 spells CASSAGVWETQYF. The CDR3 nucleotides are TGCGCCAGCAGTGCGGGAGTTTGGGAGACCCAGTACTTC.

Remarks on this clonotype: Sequence at one end of the junction differs from germline and may be a read error. V and J are TRBV10-3 and TRBJ1-1; no clear D gene. The germline V gene encodes CDR1 ENHRY and CDR2 SYGVKD. The CDR3 is made up of 14 amino acids. The CDR3 DNA follows: TGTGCCAGCAGTATGGGTCCGGCGAACACTGAAGCTTTCTTT. It translates to CASSMGPANTEAFF.

The chain recombines TRBV27 with TRBJ2-1; 7 bases are shared with TRBD2. The CDR3 loop spans 15 amino acids. V was clipped by 4 bases and J by 6 bases; unmatched bases: 9. Germline assignment: CDR1 MNHEY and CDR2 SMNVEV (reference sequence). CDR3 in DNA: TGTGCCAGCAGTTCCCGGGGGGATTGGGGCAATGAGCAGTTCTTC. The encoded protein is CASSSRGDWGNEQFF.

V usage is TRBV2 and J usage is TRBJ1-4; no clear D gene. Germline lookup yields CDR1 SNHLY and CDR2 FYNNEI. V was trimmed by 4 bases and J by 8 bases, leaving 11 bases between them. The CDR3 is made up of 13 amino acids. The CDR3 region is CASSGIGDEKLFF. The CDR3 DNA reads TGTGCCAGCAGTGGGATCGGTGACGAAAAACTGTTTTTT.

The chain couples TRBV7-9 to TRBJ2-1, with 10 bases matching TRBD1. This CDR3 comprises 15 residues. J lost 3 bases, V lost 3 bases, and 2 bases had no gene match. Per the germline V gene, CDR1 is SEHNR and CDR2 is FQNEAQ (reference sequence). CDR3 in DNA: TGTGCCAGCAGCTTGACAGGGGGCTACTACAATGAGCAGTTCTTC. Protein sequence: CASSLTGGYYNEQFF.

By its share, this clonotype is medium-sized. The chain is built from TRBV20-1 and TRBJ2-3; a possible D gene is TRBD2 (6 bases). The V and J ends lost 3 bases and 0 bases respectively, with 16 bases between them. This CDR3 has 16 residues. Germline lookup yields CDR1 DFQATT and CDR2 SNEGSKA (reference sequence). The CDR3 DNA reads TGCAGTGCTAGGAACCCCCCCGGGACTAGCACAGATACGCAGTATTTT. It translates to CSARNPPGTSTDTQYF.

J is TRBJ2-1 and V is TRBV20-1; 7 bases are a match to TRBD1. Germline loops: CDR1 DFQATT, CDR2 SNEGSKA (reference sequence). V shed 5 bases and J 4 bases; nucleotides not matched to a gene: 8. This CDR3 is 14 amino acids long. CDR3 loop: CSALTGTVYNEQFF. The CDR3 DNA reads TGCAGTGCTCTAACCGGGACAGTATACAATGAGCAGTTCTTC.

This clonotype was recorded at least ten times. V and J are TRBV20-1 and TRBJ1-3, with no clear D. This CDR3 comprises 15 residues. Germline CDR1 and CDR2: DFQATT and SNEGSKA (reference sequence). Trimming took off 3 bases at V and 0 bases at J, with 12 bases between the two ends. The CDR3 sequence is CSASRSLGSGNTIYF. As DNA, the CDR3 is TGCAGTGCTAGTCGCAGTCTTGGCTCTGGAAACACCATATATTTT.